Listed here are 21 T cell receptor beta chains from one sample, sequenced in a study of cytomegalovirus exposure and HLA in healthy donors. The PCR was carried out with 60 Vbeta primers and 13 Jbeta primers. TCRdb's copy holds only in-frame clones and misses some; the assay was immunoSEQ multiplex PCR. This table holds some 150,000 clones, 70% to 85% found once. The sequenced material came from PBMCs. All receptors come from a woman between 35 and 50 years old in good health and CMV-seronegative.

The V call is TRBV19, the J call TRBJ2-5; 12 nucleotides line up with TRBD1. This CDR3 region has 14 residues. Unmatched junction bases numbered 7, after V lost 10 bases and J lost 4 bases. CDR1 and CDR2 (germline): LNHDA, SQIVND (reference sequence). The CDR3 here is CATRDRGRIETQYF. CDR3 DNA sequence: TGTGCCACCAGGGACAGGGGGCGCATAGAGACCCAGTACTTC.

This clone appeared a single time. This chain links TRBV28 with TRBJ2-5; 9 bases are shared with TRBD1. The end of the DNA aligns better with TRBJ2-7, so the J call may be wrong. Looked up from germline, CDR1 is MDHEN and CDR2 is SYDVKM. CDR3 size: 19 residues. CDR3 bases: TGTGCCAGCAGTACTACCTCCGGGACAGGGACCGGAATCTCCTACGAGCAGTACTTC. This translates into CASSTTSGTGTGISYEQYF.

This clone came up once. This chain joins TRBV4-3 and TRBJ2-7; 10 bases are a match to TRBD1. CDR1 and CDR2 from the germline V gene are LGHNA and YSLEER. Losses at the gene ends were 0 bases for V and 3 bases for J; bases not matched to a gene: 5. This CDR3 is 16 amino acids long. CDR3 nucleotide sequence: TGCGCCAGCAGCCAAGAAGGCCGGGACAGGGGCTACGAGCAGTACTTC. Translated: CASSQEGRDRGYEQYF.

V is TRBV6-5 and J is TRBJ2-1, with TRBD1 matching 8 bases. This CDR3 is 15 amino acids long. Looked up from germline, CDR1 is MNHEY and CDR2 is SVGAGI. The V gene end was trimmed by 5 bases and the J gene end by 5 bases; junction bases not matched to a gene: 8. The CDR3 nucleotides read TGTGCCAGCAGTCTAGGACAGGGAAGGAACAATGAGCAGTTCTTC. Translating gives CASSLGQGRNNEQFF.

The V gene is TRBV5-6, the J gene TRBJ1-1, with 8 positions matching TRBD1. The CDR3 loop spans 16 amino acids. Germline CDR1 reads SGHDT; CDR2 reads YYEEEE. V shed 1 base and J 6 bases; nucleotides not matched to a gene: 11. The CDR3 reads CASSLSSGGAWAEAFF. CDR3 bases: TGTGCCAGCAGCTTGTCGTCAGGGGGCGCTTGGGCTGAAGCTTTCTTT.

The J gene is TRBJ2-6, the V gene TRBV9, with 9 nucleotides matching TRBD1. The CDR3 is 18 residues long. CDR1 and CDR2 from the germline V gene are SGDLS and YYNGEE. The junction had 10 bases not matched to a gene; V was cut back by 3 bases and J by 3 bases. The DNA of the CDR3 is TGTGCCAGCAGCGAGGCCGGGGACAGGGCAGGTGGGGCCAACGTCCTGACTTTC. Translating it yields CASSEAGDRAGGANVLTF.

Here the CDR3 reads CASSYNGLLNTGELFF. Written as DNA, the CDR3 is TGTGCCAGCAGCTATAATGGGCTCCTTAACACCGGGGAGCTGTTTTTT. The rearrangement joins TRBV4-2 to TRBJ2-2; D is unresolved. CDR3 length: 16 amino acids. Trimming removed 5 bases at V and 2 bases at J, with 15 bases between. Germline loops: CDR1 LGHNA, CDR2 YNFKEQ.

This clone was recorded a few times. The chain uses TRBV21-1 and TRBJ2-7; TRBD2 reflects the table's D call only, with no check against the DNA. TRBV21-1 is an annotated pseudogene. This CDR3 has 18 amino acids. The CDR3 sequence: CASSKELAGGCLCWEQYF. In DNA, the CDR3 is TGTGCCAGCAGCAAAGAACTAGCGGGAGGTTGCTTGTGTTGGGAGCAGTACTTC.

This clone has just a few counts. The V call is TRBV5-6, the J call TRBJ1-4; weak D call: TRBD1 (5 bases). V dropped 1 base and J dropped 7 bases, with 17 bases sitting between them. Germline V CDR1 and CDR2: SGHDT, YYEEEE. This CDR3 contains 16 residues. The CDR3 reads CASSLRRSGLGEKLFF. The DNA for the CDR3 is TGTGCCAGCAGCTTGAGGCGTTCAGGGTTGGGTGAAAAACTGTTTTTT.

This clone was seen only a few times. This chain uses TRBV19 with TRBJ2-1; D possibly corresponds to TRBD2 (5 bases). V lost 8 bases and J lost 3, with 11 bases in between. CDR1 and CDR2 (germline): LNHDA, SQIVND (reference sequence). The CDR3 is 13 amino acids. The CDR3 here is CASQTKLYNEQFF. As DNA, the CDR3 is TGTGCCAGTCAGACTAAACTCTACAATGAGCAGTTCTTC.

The chain carries TRBV4-1 and TRBJ1-6, with 10 bases fitting TRBD1. CDR1 is MGHRA and CDR2 is YSYEKL in the germline V gene. V lost 0 bases to trimming and J lost 9 bases; unmatched junction nucleotides: 5. CDR3 length: 16 amino acids. CDR3 residues: CASSQEQGQGFSPLHF. The CDR3, as DNA: TGCGCCAGCAGCCAAGAGCAGGGACAGGGGTTTTCACCCCTCCACTTT.

The table lists this clone with a few counts. The CDR3 spells CASSFDGSSNQPQHF. CDR3 nucleotide sequence: TGTGCCAGCAGTTTTGATGGCAGTAGCAATCAGCCCCAGCATTTT. This chain connects TRBV28 to TRBJ1-5; D is unclear. From germline, CDR1 is MDHEN and CDR2 SYDVKM. The CDR3 is made up of 15 amino acids. The V end lost 3 bases, the J end lost 0 bases, and 9 bases lay between the germline ends.

The rearrangement joins TRBV5-4 to TRBJ2-3; TRBD1 agrees at 9 bases. Germline assignment: CDR1 SGHNT and CDR2 YYREEE (reference sequence). The CDR3 is made up of 17 amino acids. V lost 3 bases to trimming and J lost 3 bases; unmatched junction nucleotides: 11. CDR3 loop: CASSSLTPGQGTDTQYF. CDR3 coding DNA: TGTGCCAGCAGCTCGCTTACCCCGGGACAGGGTACAGATACGCAGTATTTT.

The chain links TRBV18 to TRBJ2-1; 12 positions agree with TRBD2. With 3 bases clipped from V and 7 bases from J, the junction kept 4 bases outside the gene matches. Germline-derived CDR1 and CDR2 are KGHSH and LQKENI. This CDR3 region has 15 residues. This CDR3 reads CASSPLAGGRNEQFF. The CDR3 DNA reads as TGTGCCAGCTCACCCCTAGCGGGAGGGCGGAATGAGCAGTTCTTC. Supplemented by reference TRBV18 and TRBJ2-1, the full variable domain reads NAGVMQNPRHLVRRRGQEARLRCSPMKGHSHVYWYRQLPEEGLKFMVYLQKENIIDESGMPKERFSAEFPKEGPSILRIQQVVRGDSAAYFCASSPLAGGRNEQFFGPGTRLTVL.

This clone was seen just once. The rearrangement links TRBV19 to TRBJ1-1, with D uncertain. The V end lost 5 bases, the J end lost 6 bases, and 7 bases lay between the germline ends. In germline, CDR1 is LNHDA, CDR2 SQIVND (reference sequence). This CDR3 region has 11 residues. Here the CDR3 reads CASSGRAEAFF. The CDR3 DNA follows: TGTGCCAGTAGTGGTCGGGCTGAAGCTTTCTTT.

This clone was recorded a few times. V gene TRBV5-4 combines with J gene TRBJ2-7, with a weak D call TRBD1 (5 bases). This CDR3 is 14 amino acids long. Looked up from germline, CDR1 is SGHNT and CDR2 is YYREEE (reference sequence). Trimming took 1 base from V and 4 from J, leaving 12 bases between them. In DNA, the CDR3 is TGTGCCAGCAGCTTGCAAGGGGCTGGTTACGAGCAGTACTTC. Translating gives CASSLQGAGYEQYF.

The chain has TRBV4-2 and TRBJ2-5; 10 bases agree with TRBD2. The tail of the sequence fits TRBJ2-7 better, so the J call may be wrong. The CDR3 is 16 residues long. CDR1 and CDR2 (germline): LGHNA, YNFKEQ. CDR3 sequence (DNA): TGTGCCAGCAGCCAAGATGTAGCTAGCGGGAGATACGAGCAGTACTTC. It specifies CASSQDVASGRYEQYF.

The chain couples TRBV5-3 to TRBJ1-2, with no clear D. TRBV5-3 is assigned to the ORF class and has an uncertain function. CDR3 length equals 10 residues. V lost 4 bases, J lost 6 bases, and 4 bases lay in between. This CDR3 is CARSLDGYTF. The CDR3 DNA sequence: TGTGCCAGAAGCCTAGATGGCTACACCTTC.

V gene TRBV30 combines with J gene TRBJ1-1; TRBD1 might be the D (5 bases). V lost 1 base and J lost 6, with 18 bases in between. In germline, CDR1 is GTSNPN, CDR2 SVGIG (reference sequence). The CDR3 spans 15 residues. In DNA form, the CDR3 reads TGTGCCTGGAGTGCGGGGGACTTCGCCGCCGCTGAAGCTTTCTTT. Its translation is CAWSAGDFAAAEAFF.

V and J are TRBV11-2 and TRBJ1-2, with 10 positions matching TRBD1. Germline V gene lookup returns CDR1 SGHAT and CDR2 FQNNGV. The CDR3 has 15 residues. The V gene end was trimmed by 5 bases and the J gene end by 2 bases; junction bases not matched to a gene: 5. CDR3 sequence: CASSNRDRGNYGYTF. CDR3 DNA sequence: TGTGCCAGCAGCAACCGGGACAGGGGAAACTATGGCTACACCTTC. Based on the CDR3 plus reference TRBV11-2 and TRBJ1-2, the full variable domain is EAGVAQSPRYKIIEKRQSVAFWCNPISGHATLYWYQQILGQGPKLLIQFQNNGVVDDSQLPKDRFSAERLKGVDSTLKIQPAKLEDSAVYLCASSNRDRGNYGYTFGSGTRLTVV.

The table lists this clone with a count of one. The chain joins TRBV5-1 to TRBJ2-3, with 7 bases matching TRBD1. Germline CDR1 SGHRS, CDR2 YFSETQ. V dropped 0 bases and J dropped 6; count of bases not matched to a gene: 4. This CDR3 spans 14 amino acids. CDR3 sequence: CASSLDRGADTQYF. DNA of the CDR3: TGCGCCAGCAGCTTGGACAGGGGAGCGGATACGCAGTATTTT.